This T cell receptor (beta chain) was sequenced in a study of early T cells in non-severe SARS-CoV-2 infection. TCRdb re-derived calls from the 5' RACE reads in MiXCR, one entry per CDR3 protein. The repertoire holds approximately 45,000 distinct CDR3 sequences, roughly 6.2% seen once, with around 12% in the top ten. V lost 3 bases and J lost 6, with 11 bases in between. This CDR3 comprises 13 residues. Germline CDR1 SNHLY, CDR2 FYNNEI. The chain has TRBV2 and TRBJ1-2; D uncertain. The origin of this receptor is an adult who was a healthcare worker with PCR-confirmed SARS-CoV-2 infection or an uninfected control (not recorded which). Material for sequencing was whole blood. The CDR3 sequence is CASSERTGNGYTF. CDR3 in DNA: TGTGCCAGCAGTGAGCGGACGGGAAATGGCTACACCTTC.